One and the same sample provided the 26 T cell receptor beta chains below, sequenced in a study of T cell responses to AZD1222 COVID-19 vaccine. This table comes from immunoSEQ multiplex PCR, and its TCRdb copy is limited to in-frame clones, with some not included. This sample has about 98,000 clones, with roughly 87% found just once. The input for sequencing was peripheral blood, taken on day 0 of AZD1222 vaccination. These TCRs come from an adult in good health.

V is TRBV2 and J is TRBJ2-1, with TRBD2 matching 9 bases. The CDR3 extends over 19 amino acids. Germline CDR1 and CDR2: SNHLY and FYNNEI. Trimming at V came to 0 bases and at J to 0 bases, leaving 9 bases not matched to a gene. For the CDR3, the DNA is TGTGCCAGCAGTGAAGCGTGGGCTAGCGGGATTCGCTCCTACAATGAGCAGTTCTTC. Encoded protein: CASSEAWASGIRSYNEQFF.

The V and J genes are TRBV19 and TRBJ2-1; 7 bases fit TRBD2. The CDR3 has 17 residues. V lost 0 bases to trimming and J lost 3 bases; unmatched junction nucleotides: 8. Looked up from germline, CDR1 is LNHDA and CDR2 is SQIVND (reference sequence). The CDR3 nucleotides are TGTGCCAGTAGTATAGAGGCTAGCGGCTTAGGCTACAATGAGCAGTTCTTC. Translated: CASSIEASGLGYNEQFF.

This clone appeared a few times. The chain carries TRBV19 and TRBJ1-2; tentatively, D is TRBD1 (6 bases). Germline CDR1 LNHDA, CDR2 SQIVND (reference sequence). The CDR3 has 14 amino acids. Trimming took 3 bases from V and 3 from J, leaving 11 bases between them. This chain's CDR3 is CASSMAGAYYGYTF. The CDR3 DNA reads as TGTGCCAGTAGTATGGCAGGGGCCTACTATGGCTACACCTTC.

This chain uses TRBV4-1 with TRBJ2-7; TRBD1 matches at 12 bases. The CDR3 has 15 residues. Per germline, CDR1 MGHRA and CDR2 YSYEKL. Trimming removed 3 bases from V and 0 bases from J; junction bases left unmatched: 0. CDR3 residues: CASSQGQGASYEQYF. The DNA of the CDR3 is TGCGCCAGCAGCCAGGGACAGGGGGCCTCCTACGAGCAGTACTTC.

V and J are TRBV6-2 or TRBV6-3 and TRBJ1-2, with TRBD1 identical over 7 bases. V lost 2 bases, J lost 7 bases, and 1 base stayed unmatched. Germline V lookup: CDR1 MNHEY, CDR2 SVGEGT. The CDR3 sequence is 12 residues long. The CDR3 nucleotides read TGTGCCAGCAGTTACAGGGGGCTTGGCTACACCTTC. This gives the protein CASSYRGLGYTF.

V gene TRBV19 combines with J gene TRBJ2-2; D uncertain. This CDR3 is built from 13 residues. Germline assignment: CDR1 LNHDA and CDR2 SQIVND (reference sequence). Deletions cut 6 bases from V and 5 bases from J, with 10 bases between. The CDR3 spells CASRPQGTGELFF. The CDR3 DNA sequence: TGTGCCAGTAGACCCCAAGGAACCGGGGAGCTGTTTTTT.

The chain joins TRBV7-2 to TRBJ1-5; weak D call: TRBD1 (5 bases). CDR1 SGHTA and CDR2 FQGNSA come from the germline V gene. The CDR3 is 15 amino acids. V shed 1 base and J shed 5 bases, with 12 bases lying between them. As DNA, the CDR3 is TGTGCCAGCAGCTTAGTCGGGGGGGACGATCAGCCCCAGCATTTT. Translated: CASSLVGGDDQPQHF.

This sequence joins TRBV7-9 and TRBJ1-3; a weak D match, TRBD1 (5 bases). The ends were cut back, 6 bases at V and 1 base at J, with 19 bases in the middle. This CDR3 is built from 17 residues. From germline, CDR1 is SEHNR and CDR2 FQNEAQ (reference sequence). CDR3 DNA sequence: TGTGCCAGCAGTTCCGCAAAAGGGACGGTATCTGGAAACACCATATATTTT. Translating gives CASSSAKGTVSGNTIYF.

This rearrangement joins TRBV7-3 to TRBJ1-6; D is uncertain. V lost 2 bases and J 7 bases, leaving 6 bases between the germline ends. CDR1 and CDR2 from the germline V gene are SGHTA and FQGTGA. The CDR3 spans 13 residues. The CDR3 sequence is CASSLDANSPLHF. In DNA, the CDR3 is TGTGCCAGCAGCTTAGATGCGAATTCACCCCTCCACTTT.

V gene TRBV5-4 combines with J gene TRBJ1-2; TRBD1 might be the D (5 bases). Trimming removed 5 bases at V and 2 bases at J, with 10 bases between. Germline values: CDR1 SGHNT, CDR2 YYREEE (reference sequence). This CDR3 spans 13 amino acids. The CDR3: CASSSGVNYGYTF. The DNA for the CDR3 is TGTGCCAGCAGTTCGGGGGTAAACTATGGCTACACCTTC.

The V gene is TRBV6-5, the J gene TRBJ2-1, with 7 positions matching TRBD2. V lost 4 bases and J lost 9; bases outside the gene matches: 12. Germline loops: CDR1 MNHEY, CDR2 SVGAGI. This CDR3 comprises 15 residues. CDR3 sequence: CASSSPTSARGEQFF. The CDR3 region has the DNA TGTGCCAGCAGTTCTCCTACTAGCGCCAGAGGTGAGCAGTTCTTC.

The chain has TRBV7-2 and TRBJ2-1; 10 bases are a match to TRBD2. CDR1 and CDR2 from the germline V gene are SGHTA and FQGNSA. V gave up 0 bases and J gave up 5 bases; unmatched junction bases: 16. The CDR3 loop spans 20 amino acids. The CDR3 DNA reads TGTGCCAGCAGCTTAGCAGGGACAGCTAGATGGACTAGCGGCCACAATGAGCAGTTCTTC. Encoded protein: CASSLAGTARWTSGHNEQFF.

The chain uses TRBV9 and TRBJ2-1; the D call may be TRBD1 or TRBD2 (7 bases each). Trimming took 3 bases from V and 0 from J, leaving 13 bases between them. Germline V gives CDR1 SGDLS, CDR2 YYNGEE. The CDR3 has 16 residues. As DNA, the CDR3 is TGTGCCAGCAGCGCAGGGGGGGAATTCTCCTACAATGAGCAGTTCTTC. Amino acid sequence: CASSAGGEFSYNEQFF.

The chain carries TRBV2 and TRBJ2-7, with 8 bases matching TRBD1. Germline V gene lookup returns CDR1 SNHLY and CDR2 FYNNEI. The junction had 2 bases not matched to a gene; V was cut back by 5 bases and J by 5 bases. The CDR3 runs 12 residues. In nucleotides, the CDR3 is TGTGCCAGCAGTAACAGGGGGAACGAGCAGTACTTC. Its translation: CASSNRGNEQYF.

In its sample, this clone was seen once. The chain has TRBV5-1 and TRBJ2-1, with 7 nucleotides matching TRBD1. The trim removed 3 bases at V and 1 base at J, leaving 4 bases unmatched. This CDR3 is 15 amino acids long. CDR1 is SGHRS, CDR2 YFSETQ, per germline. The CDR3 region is CASSSGTASYNEQFF. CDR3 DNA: TGCGCCAGCAGCTCCGGGACAGCATCCTACAATGAGCAGTTCTTC. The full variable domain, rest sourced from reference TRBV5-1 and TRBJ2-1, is KAGVTQTPRYLIKTRGQQVTLSCSPISGHRSVSWYQQTPGQGLQFLFEYFSETQRNKGNFPGRFSGRQFSNSRSEMNVSTLELGDSALYLCASSSGTASYNEQFFGPGTRLTVL.

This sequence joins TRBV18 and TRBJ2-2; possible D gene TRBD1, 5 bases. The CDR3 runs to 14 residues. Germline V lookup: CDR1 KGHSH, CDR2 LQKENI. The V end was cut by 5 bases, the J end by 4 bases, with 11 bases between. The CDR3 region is CASSSDRSTGELFF. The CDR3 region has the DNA TGTGCCAGCTCATCAGACAGATCCACCGGGGAGCTGTTTTTT.

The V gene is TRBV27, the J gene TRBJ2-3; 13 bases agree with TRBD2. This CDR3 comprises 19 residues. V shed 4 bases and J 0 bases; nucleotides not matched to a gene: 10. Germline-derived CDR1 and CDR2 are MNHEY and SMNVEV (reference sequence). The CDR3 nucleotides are TGTGCCAGCAGTTCCCCAACTAGCGGGAGGGGCCTGAGCACAGATACGCAGTATTTT. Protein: CASSSPTSGRGLSTDTQYF.

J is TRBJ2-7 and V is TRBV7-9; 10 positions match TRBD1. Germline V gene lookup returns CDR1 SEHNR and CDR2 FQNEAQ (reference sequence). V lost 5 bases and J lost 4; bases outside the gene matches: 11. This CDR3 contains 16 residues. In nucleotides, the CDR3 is TGTGCCAGCAGCAGATTAGGGGGACAGGGGTGGTACGAGCAGTACTTC. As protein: CASSRLGGQGWYEQYF.

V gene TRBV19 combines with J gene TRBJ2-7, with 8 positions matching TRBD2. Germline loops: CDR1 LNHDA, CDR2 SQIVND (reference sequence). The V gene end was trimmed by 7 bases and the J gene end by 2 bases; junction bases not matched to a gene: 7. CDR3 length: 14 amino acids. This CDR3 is CASKVSGNAYEQYF. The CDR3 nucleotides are TGTGCCAGTAAGGTTAGCGGGAACGCCTACGAGCAGTACTTC. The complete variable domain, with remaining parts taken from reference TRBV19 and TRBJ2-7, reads DGGITQSPKYLFRKEGQNVTLSCEQNLNHDAMYWYRQDPGQGLRLIYYSQIVNDFQKGDIAEGYSVSREKKESFPLTVTSAQKNPTAFYLCASKVSGNAYEQYFGPGTRLTVT.

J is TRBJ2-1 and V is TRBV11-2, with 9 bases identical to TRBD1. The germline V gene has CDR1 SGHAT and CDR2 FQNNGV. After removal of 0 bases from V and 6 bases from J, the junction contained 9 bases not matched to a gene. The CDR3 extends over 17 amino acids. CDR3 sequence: CASSLEPSGTGPNEQFF. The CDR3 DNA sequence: TGTGCCAGCAGCTTAGAGCCCTCCGGGACAGGGCCCAATGAGCAGTTCTTC.

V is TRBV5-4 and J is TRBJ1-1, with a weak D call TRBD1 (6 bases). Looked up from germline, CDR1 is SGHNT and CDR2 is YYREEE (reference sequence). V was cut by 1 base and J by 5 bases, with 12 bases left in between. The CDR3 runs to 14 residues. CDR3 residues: CASSLRGALTEAFF. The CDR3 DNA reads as TGTGCCAGCAGCTTGCGGGGGGCCCTTACTGAAGCTTTCTTT.

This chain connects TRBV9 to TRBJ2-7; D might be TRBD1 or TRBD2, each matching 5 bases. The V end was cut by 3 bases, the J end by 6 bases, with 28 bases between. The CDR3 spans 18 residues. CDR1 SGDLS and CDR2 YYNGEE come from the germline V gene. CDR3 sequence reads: CASSAYPGLGLAGGEQYF. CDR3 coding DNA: TGTGCCAGCAGCGCCTACCCCGGCCTGGGGCTAGCAGGTGGCGAGCAGTACTTC.

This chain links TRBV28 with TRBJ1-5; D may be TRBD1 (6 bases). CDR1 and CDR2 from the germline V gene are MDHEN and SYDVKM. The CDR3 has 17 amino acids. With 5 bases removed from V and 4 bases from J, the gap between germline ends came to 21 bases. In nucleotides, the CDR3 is TGTGCCAGCAGTCCGACTCTTCCGGGACAAGGAAATCAGCCCCAGCATTTT. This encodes CASSPTLPGQGNQPQHF.

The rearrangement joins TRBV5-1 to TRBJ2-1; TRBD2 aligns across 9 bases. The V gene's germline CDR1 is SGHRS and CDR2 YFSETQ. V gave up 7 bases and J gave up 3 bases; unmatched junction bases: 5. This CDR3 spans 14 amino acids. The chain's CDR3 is CASSLAGFYNEQFF. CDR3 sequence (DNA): TGCGCCAGCTCTCTAGCGGGGTTCTACAATGAGCAGTTCTTC.

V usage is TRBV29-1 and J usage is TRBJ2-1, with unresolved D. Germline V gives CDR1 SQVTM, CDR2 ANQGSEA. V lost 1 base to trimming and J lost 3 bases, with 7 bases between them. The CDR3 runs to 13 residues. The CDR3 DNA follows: TGCAGCGTTGAAGCAGTGTTCTACAATGAGCAGTTCTTC. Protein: CSVEAVFYNEQFF.

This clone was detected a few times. The DNA for the CDR3 is TGTGCCAGCAGTGTTGGGCTAGCGGCCAATGAGCAGTTCTTC. This translates into CASSVGLAANEQFF. The V gene is TRBV2, the J gene TRBJ2-1; the match to TRBD2 covers 7 bases. CDR1 is SNHLY and CDR2 is FYNNEI in the germline V gene. The junction had 6 bases not matched to a gene; V was cut back by 4 bases and J by 6 bases. The CDR3 is made up of 14 amino acids.